Sequencing of this TCR beta chain was carried out in a study of control samples from healthy donors and cancer patients. Sequencing used immunoSEQ multiplex PCR; TCRdb keeps in-frame clones, though not all of them. This sample has about 150,000 clones, with roughly 93% found just once. This clone has a handful of counts. This clonotype was sampled from a man younger than 30 in good health. What was sequenced was blood.

As DNA, the CDR3 is TGTGCCAGCAGCCGAGGGATTTCCTACGAGCAGTACTTC. The encoded protein is CASSRGISYEQYF. V gene TRBV4-2 combines with J gene TRBJ2-7, with D possibly matching TRBD2 (5 bases). Germline V lookup: CDR1 LGHNA, CDR2 YNFKEQ. The CDR3 extends over 13 amino acids. The V and J ends lost 4 bases and 1 base respectively, with 8 bases between them.